One sample yielded the 8 T cell receptor beta chains listed below, sequenced in a study of CD8 T cells in Susac syndrome. Random-hexamer reverse transcription was applied to roughly 0.5 to 1 ug RNA. MiXCR, applied by TCRdb to the immunoSEQ multiplex PCR reads, yields one record per CDR3 protein. The data contain fewer than 200,000 distinct CDR3 sequences, approximately 94% of them singletons. Material for sequencing was CD4+ T cells from PBMCs. The receptors stem from a human donor with Susac syndrome.

The chain has TRBV15 and TRBJ1-2; D perhaps matches TRBD1 (5 bases). Trimming removed 2 bases from V and 7 bases from J, with 11 bases in between. In germline, CDR1 is LNHNV, CDR2 YYDKDF (reference sequence). The CDR3 has 13 amino acids. This CDR3 reads CATSRQGGFGYTF. In nucleotides, the CDR3 is TGTGCCACCAGCAGACAGGGCGGCTTTGGCTACACCTTC.

This chain joins TRBV9 and TRBJ2-1, with D perhaps TRBD2 (6 bases). Trimming left V 4 bases short and J 0 bases short, with 11 bases between. Germline CDR1 is SGDLS and CDR2 is YYNGEE. The CDR3 covers 15 residues. DNA for the CDR3: TGTGCCAGCAGCCCCAGACTAGACTCCTACAATGAGCAGTTCTTC. The encoded protein is CASSPRLDSYNEQFF.

This rearrangement joins TRBV20-1 to TRBJ2-7, with D unresolved. The CDR3 covers 15 residues. The V and J ends lost 4 bases and 2 bases respectively, with 18 bases between them. The germline CDR1 and CDR2 sequences are DFQATT and SNEGSKA (reference sequence). The CDR3 region has the DNA TGCAGTGCTAACCCCAGCTCAGGCGACACCTACGAGCAGTACTTC. Translated, it gives CSANPSSGDTYEQYF.

The V gene is TRBV7-9, the J gene TRBJ2-5, with TRBD2 matching over 9 bases. The CDR3 length is 14 residues. Trimming cost V 5 bases and J 5 bases; bases outside gene matches: 6. Germline V gives CDR1 SEHNR, CDR2 FQNEAQ (reference sequence). The CDR3 coding sequence is TGTGCCAGCAGCACTCGGACTAGCGAGGAGACCCAGTACTTC. It is translated as CASSTRTSEETQYF.

The chain recombines TRBV5-1 with TRBJ1-6; 7 bases are a match to TRBD1. Unmatched junction bases numbered 5, after V lost 4 bases and J lost 7 bases. The CDR3 length is 14 residues. Germline values: CDR1 SGHRS, CDR2 YFSETQ. CDR3 sequence: CASSQQGNNSPLHF. In nucleotides, the CDR3 is TGCGCCAGCAGCCAACAGGGGAACAATTCACCCCTCCACTTT.

This clonotype was seen a single time. The chain combines TRBV29-1 with TRBJ2-1; TRBD1 might be the D (7 bases). Trimming stripped 5 bases from V and 8 bases from J, with 19 bases between. CDR3 length equals 14 residues. Germline V gene lookup returns CDR1 SQVTM and CDR2 ANQGSEA. CDR3 bases: TGCAGCGTTCAGGGGGGTCACAGGGCCGATGAGCAGTTCTTC. This gives the protein CSVQGGHRADEQFF.

CDR3 sequence reads: CASRTNSGNTEAFF. CDR3 sequence (DNA): TGTGCCAGCAGAACCAATTCGGGGAACACTGAAGCTTTCTTT. The chain links TRBV6-1 to TRBJ1-1; D call uncertain. V lost 6 bases to trimming and J lost 1 base, with 12 bases between them. The CDR3 spans 14 residues. Germline V lookup: CDR1 MNHNS, CDR2 SASEGT.

The chain is built from TRBV5-1 and TRBJ1-2; D gene ambiguous. From germline, CDR1 is SGHRS and CDR2 YFSETQ. Trimming took 3 bases from V and 6 from J, leaving 15 bases between them. This CDR3 contains 14 residues. CDR3 bases: TGCGCCAGCAGCTGGACCCGCGGCGCCAATGGCTACACCTTC. Protein: CASSWTRGANGYTF.